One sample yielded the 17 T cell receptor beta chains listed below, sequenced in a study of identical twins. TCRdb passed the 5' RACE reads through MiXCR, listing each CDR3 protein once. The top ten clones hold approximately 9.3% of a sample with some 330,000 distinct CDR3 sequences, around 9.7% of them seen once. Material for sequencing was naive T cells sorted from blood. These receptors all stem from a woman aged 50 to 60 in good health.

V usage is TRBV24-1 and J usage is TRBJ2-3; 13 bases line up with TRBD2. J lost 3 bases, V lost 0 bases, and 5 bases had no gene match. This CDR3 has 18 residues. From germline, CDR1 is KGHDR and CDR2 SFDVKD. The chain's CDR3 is CATSDLTGLAGPTDTQYF. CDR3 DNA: TGTGCCACCAGTGATTTGACGGGACTAGCGGGACCGACAGATACGCAGTATTTT.

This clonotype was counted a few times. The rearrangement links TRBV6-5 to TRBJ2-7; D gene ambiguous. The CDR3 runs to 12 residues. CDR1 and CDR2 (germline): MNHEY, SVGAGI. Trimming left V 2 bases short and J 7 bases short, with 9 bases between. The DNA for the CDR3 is TGTGCCAGCAGTTACCCTTTCGGGGAGCAGTACTTC. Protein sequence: CASSYPFGEQYF.

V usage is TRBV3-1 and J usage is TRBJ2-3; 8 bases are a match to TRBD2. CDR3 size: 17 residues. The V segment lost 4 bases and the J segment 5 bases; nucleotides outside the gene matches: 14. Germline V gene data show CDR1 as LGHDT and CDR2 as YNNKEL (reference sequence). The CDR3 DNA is TGTGCCAGCAGCCGAAACGGTGGGAGCGGGAGAGTAGATACGCAGTATTTT. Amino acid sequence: CASSRNGGSGRVDTQYF.

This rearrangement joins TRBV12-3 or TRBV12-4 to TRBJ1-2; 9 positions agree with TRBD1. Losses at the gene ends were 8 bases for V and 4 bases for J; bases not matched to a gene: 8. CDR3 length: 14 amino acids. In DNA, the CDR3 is TGTGCCAGCGGAGGACAGGGGACCCTCTATGGCTACACCTTC. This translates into CASGGQGTLYGYTF.

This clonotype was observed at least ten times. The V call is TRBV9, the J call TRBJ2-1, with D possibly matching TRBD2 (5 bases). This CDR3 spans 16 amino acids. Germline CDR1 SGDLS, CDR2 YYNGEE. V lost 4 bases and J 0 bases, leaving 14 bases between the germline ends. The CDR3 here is CASSPWTGSSYNEQFF. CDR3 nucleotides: TGTGCCAGCAGCCCATGGACGGGGAGCTCCTACAATGAGCAGTTCTTC.

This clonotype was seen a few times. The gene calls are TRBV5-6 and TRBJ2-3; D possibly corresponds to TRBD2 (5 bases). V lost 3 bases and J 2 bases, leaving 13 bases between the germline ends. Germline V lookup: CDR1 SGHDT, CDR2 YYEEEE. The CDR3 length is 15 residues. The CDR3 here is CASSSDGGLTDTQYF. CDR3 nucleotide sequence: TGTGCCAGCAGCTCGGACGGAGGACTCACAGATACGCAGTATTTT.

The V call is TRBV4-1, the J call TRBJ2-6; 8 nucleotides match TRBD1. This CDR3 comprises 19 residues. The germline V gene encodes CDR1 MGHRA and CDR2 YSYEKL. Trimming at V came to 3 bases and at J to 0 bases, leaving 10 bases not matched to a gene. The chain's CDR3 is CASSHPAGQVLSGANVLTF. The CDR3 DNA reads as TGCGCCAGCAGCCATCCGGCGGGACAGGTTCTCTCTGGGGCCAACGTCCTGACTTTC.

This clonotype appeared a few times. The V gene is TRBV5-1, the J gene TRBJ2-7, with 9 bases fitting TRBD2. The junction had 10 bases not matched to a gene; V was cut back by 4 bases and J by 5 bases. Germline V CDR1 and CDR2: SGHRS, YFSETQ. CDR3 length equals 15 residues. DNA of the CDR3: TGCGCCAGCAGCAGGGTAGCGGGAGTAATGAACGAGCAGTACTTC. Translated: CASSRVAGVMNEQYF.

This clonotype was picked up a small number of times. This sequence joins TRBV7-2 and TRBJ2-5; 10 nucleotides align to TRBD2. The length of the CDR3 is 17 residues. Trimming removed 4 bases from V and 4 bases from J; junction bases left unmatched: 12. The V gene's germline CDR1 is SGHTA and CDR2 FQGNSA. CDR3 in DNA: TGTGCCAGCAGCTCGGGGGTAGCGGGAGGCTTGGGAGAGACCCAGTACTTC. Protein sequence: CASSSGVAGGLGETQYF.

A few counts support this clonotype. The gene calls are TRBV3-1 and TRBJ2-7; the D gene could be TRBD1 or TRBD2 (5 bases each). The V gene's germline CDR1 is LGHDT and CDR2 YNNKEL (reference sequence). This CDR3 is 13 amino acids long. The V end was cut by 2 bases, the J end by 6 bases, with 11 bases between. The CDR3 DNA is TGTGCCAGCAGCCAAAAGTGGGGGAGCGAGCAGTACTTC. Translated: CASSQKWGSEQYF.

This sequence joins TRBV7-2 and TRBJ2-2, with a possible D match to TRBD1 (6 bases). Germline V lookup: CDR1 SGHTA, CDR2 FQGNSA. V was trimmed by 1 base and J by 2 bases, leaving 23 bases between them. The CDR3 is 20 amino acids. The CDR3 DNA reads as TGTGCCAGCAGCTTAGTCCCCACAGGGTTCAAACGACTAAACACCGGGGAGCTGTTTTTT. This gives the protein CASSLVPTGFKRLNTGELFF.

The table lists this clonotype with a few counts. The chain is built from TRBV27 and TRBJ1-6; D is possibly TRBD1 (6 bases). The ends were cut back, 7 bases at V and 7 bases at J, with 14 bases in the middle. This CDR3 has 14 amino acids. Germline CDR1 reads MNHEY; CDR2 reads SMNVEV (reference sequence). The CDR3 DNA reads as TGTGCCAGCACAACGGGGGCCGGCAATTCACCCCTCCACTTT. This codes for CASTTGAGNSPLHF.

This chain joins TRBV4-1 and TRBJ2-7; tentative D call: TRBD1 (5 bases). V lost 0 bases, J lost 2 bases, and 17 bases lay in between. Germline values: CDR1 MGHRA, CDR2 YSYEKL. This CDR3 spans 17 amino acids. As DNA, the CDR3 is TGCGCCAGCAGCCAAGATCGTTTGGCAGGGCAGACCTACGAGCAGTACTTC. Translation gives CASSQDRLAGQTYEQYF.

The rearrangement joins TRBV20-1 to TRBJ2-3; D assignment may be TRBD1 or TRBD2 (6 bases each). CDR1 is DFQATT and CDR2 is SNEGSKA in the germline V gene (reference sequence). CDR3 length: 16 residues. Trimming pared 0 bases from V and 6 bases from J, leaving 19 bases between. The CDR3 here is CSARDPRGTHGDTQYF. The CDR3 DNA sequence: TGCAGTGCTAGAGATCCCCGGGGGACACACGGGGATACGCAGTATTTT.

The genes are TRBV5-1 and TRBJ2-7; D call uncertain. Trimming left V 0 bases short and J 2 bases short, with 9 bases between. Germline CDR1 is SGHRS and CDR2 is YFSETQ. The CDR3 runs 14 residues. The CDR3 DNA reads TGCGCCAGCAGCTTGGAGTCCCGGGCCTACGAGCAGTACTTC. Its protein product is CASSLESRAYEQYF. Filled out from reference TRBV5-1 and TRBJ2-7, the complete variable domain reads KAGVTQTPRYLIKTRGQQVTLSCSPISGHRSVSWYQQTPGQGLQFLFEYFSETQRNKGNFPGRFSGRQFSNSRSEMNVSTLELGDSALYLCASSLESRAYEQYFGPGTRLTVT.

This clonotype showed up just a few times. CDR3 in DNA: TGTGCCAGCTGTGAGGCACTGTATGAAAAACTGTTTTTT. Translated: CASCEALYEKLFF. V gene TRBV12-3 or TRBV12-4 combines with J gene TRBJ1-4; no definite D call. The CDR3 runs to 13 residues. Between the trimmed V and J ends, which lost 8 bases and 6 bases, there was a span of 13 bases.

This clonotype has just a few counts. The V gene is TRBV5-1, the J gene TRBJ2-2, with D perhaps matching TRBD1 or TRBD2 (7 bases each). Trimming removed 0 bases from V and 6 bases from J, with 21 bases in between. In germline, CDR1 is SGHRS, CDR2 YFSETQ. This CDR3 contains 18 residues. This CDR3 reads CASSLEAGQSSGPGELFF. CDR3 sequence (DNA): TGCGCCAGCAGCTTGGAAGCGGGACAGTCATCGGGGCCCGGGGAGCTGTTTTTT.